Below, 3 T cell receptor beta chains from the same sample are listed, as sequenced in a study of blood T cell repertoires in COVID-19. The repertoire was sequenced with immunoSEQ multiplex PCR; TCRdb's copy has only in-frame clones and lacks some. Among about 240,000 clones, approximately 84% were seen once, and the ten largest hold 4% to 4.5%. The sample comprised peripheral blood. The receptor set was obtained from a man between 50 and 59 years old with acute or convalescent COVID-19.

The gene calls are TRBV7-9 and TRBJ2-3; perhaps TRBD1 as D (7 bases). This CDR3 region has 19 residues. Germline CDR1 and CDR2: SEHNR and FQNEAQ (reference sequence). The DNA for the CDR3 is TGTGCGAGCTCCAGGGGGGACCGGGGTTTTAGCGGAAACACAGATACGCAGTATTTT. It codes for CASSRGDRGFSGNTDTQYF. The full variable domain, in which reference TRBV7-9 and TRBJ2-3 provide the parts outside the CDR3, is DTGVSQNPRHKITKRGQNVTFRCDPISEHNRLYWYRQTLGQGPEFLTYFQNEAQLEKSRLLSDRFSAERPKGSFSTLEIQRTEQGDSAMYLCASSRGDRGFSGNTDTQYFGPGTRLTVL.

The chain has TRBV5-1 and TRBJ2-2, with 8 bases matching TRBD1. J lost 3 bases, V lost 3 bases, and 16 bases had no gene match. The germline gives CDR1 SGHRS, CDR2 YFSETQ. The CDR3 runs 19 residues. CDR3 in amino acids: CASSSMLSSGGADTGELFF. CDR3 nucleotides: TGCGCCAGCAGCTCTATGTTATCGTCAGGGGGCGCGGACACCGGGGAGCTGTTTTTT.

The gene calls are TRBV5-1 and TRBJ2-7; TRBD2 matches at 8 bases. After removal of 0 bases from V and 2 bases from J, the junction contained 16 bases not matched to a gene. Per germline, CDR1 SGHRS and CDR2 YFSETQ. The CDR3 totals 19 residues. CDR3 sequence (DNA): TGCGCCAGCAGCTTGGGGGCTGCCCTAGCCTCCGGGAGGGCCTACGAGCAGTACTTC. This codes for CASSLGAALASGRAYEQYF.